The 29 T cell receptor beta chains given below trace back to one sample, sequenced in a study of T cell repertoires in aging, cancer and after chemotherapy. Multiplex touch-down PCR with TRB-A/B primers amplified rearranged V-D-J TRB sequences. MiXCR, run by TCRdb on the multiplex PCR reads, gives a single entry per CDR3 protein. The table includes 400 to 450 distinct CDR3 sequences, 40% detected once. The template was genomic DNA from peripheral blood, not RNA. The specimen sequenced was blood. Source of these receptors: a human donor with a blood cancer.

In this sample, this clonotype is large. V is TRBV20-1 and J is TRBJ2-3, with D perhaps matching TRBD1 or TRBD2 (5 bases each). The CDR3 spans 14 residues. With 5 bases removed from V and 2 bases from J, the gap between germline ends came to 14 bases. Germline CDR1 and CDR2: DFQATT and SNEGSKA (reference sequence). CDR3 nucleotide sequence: TGCAGTGCTCAGACGGGACCCCCCACAGATACGCAGTATTTT. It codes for CSAQTGPPTDTQYF.

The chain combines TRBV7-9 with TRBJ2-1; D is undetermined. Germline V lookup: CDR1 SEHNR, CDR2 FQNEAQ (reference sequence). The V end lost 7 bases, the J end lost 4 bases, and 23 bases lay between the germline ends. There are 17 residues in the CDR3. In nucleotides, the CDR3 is TGTGCCAGCACCAAGGGTATGGCTATCGGACCTTACAATGAGCAGTTCTTC. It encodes CASTKGMAIGPYNEQFF.

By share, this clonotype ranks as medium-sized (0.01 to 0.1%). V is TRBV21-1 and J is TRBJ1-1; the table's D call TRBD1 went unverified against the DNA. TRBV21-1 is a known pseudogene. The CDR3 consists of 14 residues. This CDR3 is CAKKDREKNTEAFF. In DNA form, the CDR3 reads TGTGCCAAAAAGGACAGGGAAAAAAACACTGAAGCTTTCTTT.

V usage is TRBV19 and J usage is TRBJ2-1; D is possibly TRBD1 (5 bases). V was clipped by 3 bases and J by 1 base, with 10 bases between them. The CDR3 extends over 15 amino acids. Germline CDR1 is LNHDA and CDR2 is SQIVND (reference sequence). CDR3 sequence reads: CASSMEAGSYNEQFF. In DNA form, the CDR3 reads TGTGCCAGTAGTATGGAAGCAGGGTCCTACAATGAGCAGTTCTTC.

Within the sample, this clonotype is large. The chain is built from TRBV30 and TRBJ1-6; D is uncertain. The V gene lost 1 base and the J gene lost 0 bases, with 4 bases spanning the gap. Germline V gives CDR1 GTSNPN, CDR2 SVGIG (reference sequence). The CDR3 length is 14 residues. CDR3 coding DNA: TGTGCCTGGAGTGAGGACTCCTATAATTCACCCCTCCACTTT. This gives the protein CAWSEDSYNSPLHF.

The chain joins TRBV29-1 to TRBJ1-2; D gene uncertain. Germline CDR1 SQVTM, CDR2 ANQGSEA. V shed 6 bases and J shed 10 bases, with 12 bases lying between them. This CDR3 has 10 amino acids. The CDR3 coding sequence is TGCAGCGTAGCCGGGCCCCCCTACACCTTC. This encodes CSVAGPPYTF.

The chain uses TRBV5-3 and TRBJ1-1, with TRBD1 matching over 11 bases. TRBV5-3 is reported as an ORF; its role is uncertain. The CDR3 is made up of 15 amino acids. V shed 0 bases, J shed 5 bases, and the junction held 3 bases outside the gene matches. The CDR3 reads CARSLGTGGATEAFF. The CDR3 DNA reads TGTGCCAGAAGCTTGGGGACAGGGGGCGCGACTGAAGCTTTCTTT.

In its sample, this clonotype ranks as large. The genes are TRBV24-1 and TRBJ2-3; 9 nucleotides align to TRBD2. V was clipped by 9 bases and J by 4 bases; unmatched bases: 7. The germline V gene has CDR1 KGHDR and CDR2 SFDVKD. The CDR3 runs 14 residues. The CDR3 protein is CATRHSGSPDTQYF. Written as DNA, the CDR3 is TGTGCCACCCGACATAGCGGGAGCCCAGATACGCAGTATTTT.

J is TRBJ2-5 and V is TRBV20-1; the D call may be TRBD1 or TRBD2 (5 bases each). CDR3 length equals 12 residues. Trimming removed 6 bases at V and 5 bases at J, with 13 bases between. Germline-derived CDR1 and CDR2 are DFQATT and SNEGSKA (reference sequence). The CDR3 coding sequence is TGCAGTGCCGGGACCCTCAAGGAGACCCAGTACTTC. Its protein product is CSAGTLKETQYF.

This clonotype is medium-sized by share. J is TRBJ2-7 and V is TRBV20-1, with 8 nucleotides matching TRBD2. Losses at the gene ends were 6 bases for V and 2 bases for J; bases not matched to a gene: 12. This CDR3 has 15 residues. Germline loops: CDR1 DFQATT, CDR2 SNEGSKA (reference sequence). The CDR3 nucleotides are TGCAGTGCAGAGGTCCCGGGACTAGAAACCTACGAGCAGTACTTC. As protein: CSAEVPGLETYEQYF.

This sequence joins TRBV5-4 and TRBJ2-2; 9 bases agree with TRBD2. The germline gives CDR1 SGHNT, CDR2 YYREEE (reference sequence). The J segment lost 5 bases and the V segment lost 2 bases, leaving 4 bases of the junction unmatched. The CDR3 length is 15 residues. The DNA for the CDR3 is TGTGCCAGCAGCTTCTCGGCGGGGGGGACCGGGGAGCTGTTTTTT. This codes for CASSFSAGGTGELFF.

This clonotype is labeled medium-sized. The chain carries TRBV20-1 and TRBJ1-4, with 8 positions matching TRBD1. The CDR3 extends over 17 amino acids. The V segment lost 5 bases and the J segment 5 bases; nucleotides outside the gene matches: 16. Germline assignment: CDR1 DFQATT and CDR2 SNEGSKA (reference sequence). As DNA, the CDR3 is TGCAGTGCTCAGGGCATCTTAACGACAGGGGAGAATGAAAAACTGTTTTTT. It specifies CSAQGILTTGENEKLFF.

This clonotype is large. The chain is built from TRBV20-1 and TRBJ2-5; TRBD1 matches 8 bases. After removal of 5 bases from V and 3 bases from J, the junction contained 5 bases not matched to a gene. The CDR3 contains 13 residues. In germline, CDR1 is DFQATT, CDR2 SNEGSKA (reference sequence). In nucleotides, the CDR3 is TGCAGTGCTCCACGGACAGGGAAAGAGACCCAGTACTTC. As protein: CSAPRTGKETQYF.

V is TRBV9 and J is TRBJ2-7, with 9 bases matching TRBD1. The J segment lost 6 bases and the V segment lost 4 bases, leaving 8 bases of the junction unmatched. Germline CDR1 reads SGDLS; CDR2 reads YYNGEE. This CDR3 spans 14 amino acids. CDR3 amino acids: CASSLRQGVGEQYF. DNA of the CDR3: TGTGCCAGCAGCTTACGACAGGGGGTCGGCGAGCAGTACTTC.

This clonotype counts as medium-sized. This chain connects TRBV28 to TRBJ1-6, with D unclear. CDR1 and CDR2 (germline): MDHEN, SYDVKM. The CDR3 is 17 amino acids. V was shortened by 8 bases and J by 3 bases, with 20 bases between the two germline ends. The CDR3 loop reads CASHTFGEGSYNSPLHF. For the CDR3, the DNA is TGTGCCAGCCACACATTTGGGGAGGGCAGCTATAATTCACCCCTCCACTTT. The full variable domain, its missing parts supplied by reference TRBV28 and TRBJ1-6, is DVKVTQSSRYLVKRTGEKVFLECVQDMDHENMFWYRQDPGLGLRLIYFSYDVKMKEKGDIPEGYSVSREKKERFSLILESASTNQTSMYLCASHTFGEGSYNSPLHFGNGTRLTVT.

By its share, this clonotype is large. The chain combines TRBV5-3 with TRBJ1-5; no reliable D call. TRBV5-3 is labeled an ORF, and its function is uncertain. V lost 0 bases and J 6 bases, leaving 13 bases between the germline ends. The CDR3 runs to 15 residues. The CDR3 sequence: CARSLALKVSQPQHF. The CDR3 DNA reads TGTGCCAGAAGCTTGGCTCTAAAGGTAAGTCAGCCCCAGCATTTT.

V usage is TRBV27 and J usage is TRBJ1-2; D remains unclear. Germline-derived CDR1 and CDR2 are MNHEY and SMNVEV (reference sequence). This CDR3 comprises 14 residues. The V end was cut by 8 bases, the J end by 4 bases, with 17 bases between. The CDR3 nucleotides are TGTGCCAGCCAGCCCATTGGGAGCCTCTATGGCTACACCTTC. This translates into CASQPIGSLYGYTF.

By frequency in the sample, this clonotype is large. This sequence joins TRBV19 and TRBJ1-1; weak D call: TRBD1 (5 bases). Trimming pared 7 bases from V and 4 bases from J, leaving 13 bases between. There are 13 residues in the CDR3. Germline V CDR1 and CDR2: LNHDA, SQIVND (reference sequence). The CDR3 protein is CASIDSLSTEAFF. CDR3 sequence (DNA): TGTGCCAGTATAGACAGCTTAAGCACTGAAGCTTTCTTT.

CDR3 in amino acids: CASSEGNNNEQFF. The CDR3, as DNA: TGTGCCAGCAGTGAGGGCAACAACAATGAGCAGTTCTTC. This chain uses TRBV6-4 with TRBJ2-1; D call uncertain. The germline V and J ends were trimmed by 3 bases and 5 bases, with 8 bases remaining between them. The CDR3 loop spans 13 amino acids. The germline CDR1 and CDR2 sequences are MRHNA and SNTAGT.

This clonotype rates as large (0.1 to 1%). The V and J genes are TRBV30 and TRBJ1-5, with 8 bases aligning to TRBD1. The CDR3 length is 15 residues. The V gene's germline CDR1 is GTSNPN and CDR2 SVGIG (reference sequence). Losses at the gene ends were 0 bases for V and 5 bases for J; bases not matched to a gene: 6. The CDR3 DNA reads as TGTGCCTGGAGTGTACCGGGACAGGCTTATCAGCCCCAGCATTTT. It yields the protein CAWSVPGQAYQPQHF.

The CDR3 is CATSDAGRTDTQYF. The CDR3 region has the DNA TGTGCCACCAGTGATGCAGGGAGGACAGATACGCAGTATTTT. The J gene is TRBJ2-3, the V gene TRBV24-1; a weak D match, TRBD2 (6 bases). The CDR3 contains 14 residues. The V gene lost 3 bases and the J gene lost 3 bases, with 9 bases spanning the gap. Germline V CDR1 and CDR2: KGHDR, SFDVKD.

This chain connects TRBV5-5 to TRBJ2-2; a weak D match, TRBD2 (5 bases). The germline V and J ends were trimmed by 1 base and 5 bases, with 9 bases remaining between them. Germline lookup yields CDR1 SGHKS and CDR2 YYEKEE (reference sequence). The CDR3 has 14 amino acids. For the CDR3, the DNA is TGTGCCAGCAGCTTGTACGGGGAGACCGGGGAGCTGTTTTTT. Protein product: CASSLYGETGELFF.

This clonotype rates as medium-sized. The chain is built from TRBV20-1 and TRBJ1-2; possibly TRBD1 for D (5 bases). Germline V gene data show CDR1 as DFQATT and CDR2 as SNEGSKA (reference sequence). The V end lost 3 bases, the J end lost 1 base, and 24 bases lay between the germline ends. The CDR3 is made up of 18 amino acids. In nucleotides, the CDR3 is TGCAGTGCTAGCAGGACACACGATCCCACCTTCCTTAACTATGGCTACACCTTC. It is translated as CSASRTHDPTFLNYGYTF.

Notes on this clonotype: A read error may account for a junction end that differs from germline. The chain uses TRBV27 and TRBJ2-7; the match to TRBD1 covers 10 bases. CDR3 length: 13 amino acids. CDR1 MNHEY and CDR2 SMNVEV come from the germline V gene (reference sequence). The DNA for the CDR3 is TGTGCCAGCAGCAGACAGGGGGCAGACGACCAGTACTTC. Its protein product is CASSRQGADDQYF.

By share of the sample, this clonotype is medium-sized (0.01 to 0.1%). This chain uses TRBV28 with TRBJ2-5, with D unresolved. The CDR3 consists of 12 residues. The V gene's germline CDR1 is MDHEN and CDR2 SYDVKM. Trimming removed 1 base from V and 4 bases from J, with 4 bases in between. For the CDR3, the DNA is TGTGCCAGCAGTTTATCTTCAGAGACCCAGTACTTC. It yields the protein CASSLSSETQYF. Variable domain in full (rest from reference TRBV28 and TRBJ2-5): DVKVTQSSRYLVKRTGEKVFLECVQDMDHENMFWYRQDPGLGLRLIYFSYDVKMKEKGDIPEGYSVSREKKERFSLILESASTNQTSMYLCASSLSSETQYFGPGTRLLVL.

The CDR3 DNA is TGTGCCAGCAGTCCGTTACCTGGTCTGGCCTACGAGCAGTACTTC. Translation gives CASSPLPGLAYEQYF. V gene TRBV27 combines with J gene TRBJ2-7, with D uncertain. The ends were cut back, 5 bases at V and 2 bases at J, with 16 bases in the middle. In germline, CDR1 is MNHEY, CDR2 SMNVEV (reference sequence). The CDR3 spans 15 residues.

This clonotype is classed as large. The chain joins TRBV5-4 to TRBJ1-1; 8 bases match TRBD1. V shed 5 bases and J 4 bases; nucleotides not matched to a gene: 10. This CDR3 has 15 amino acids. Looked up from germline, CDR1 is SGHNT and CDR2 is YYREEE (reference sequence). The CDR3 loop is CASRRQGLMATEAFF. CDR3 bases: TGTGCCAGCAGGCGACAGGGGCTCATGGCCACTGAAGCTTTCTTT.

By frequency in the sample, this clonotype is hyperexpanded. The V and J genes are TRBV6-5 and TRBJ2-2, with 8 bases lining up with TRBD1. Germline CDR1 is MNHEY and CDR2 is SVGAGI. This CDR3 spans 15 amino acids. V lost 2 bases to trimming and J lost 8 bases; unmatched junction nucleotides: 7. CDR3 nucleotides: TGTGCCAGCAGTTACACCGGGACAGGCATTGGGGAGCTGTTTTTT. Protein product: CASSYTGTGIGELFF.

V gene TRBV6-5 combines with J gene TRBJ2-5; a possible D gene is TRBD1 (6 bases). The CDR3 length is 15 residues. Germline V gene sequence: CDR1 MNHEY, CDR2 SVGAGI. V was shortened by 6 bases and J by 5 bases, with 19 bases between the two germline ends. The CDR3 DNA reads TGTGCCAGCAGCCACCAGGCAGGGGCTTTGGAGACCCAGTACTTC. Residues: CASSHQAGALETQYF.